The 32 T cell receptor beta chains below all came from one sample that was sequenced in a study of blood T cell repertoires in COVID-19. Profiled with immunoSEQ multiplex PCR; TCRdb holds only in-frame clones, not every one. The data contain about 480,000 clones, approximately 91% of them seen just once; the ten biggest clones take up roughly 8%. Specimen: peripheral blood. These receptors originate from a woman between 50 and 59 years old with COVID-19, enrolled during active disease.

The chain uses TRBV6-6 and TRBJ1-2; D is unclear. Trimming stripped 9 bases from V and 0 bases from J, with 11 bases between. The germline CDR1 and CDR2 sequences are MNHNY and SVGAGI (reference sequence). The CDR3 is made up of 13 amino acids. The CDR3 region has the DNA TGTGCCAGTAGTCTTGGAGCTAACTATGGCTACACCTTC. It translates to CASSLGANYGYTF.

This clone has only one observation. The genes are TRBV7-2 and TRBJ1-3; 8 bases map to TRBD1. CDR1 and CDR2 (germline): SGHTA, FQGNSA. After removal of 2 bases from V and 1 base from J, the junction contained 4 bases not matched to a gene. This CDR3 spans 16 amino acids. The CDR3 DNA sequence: TGTGCCAGCAGCTTACAGAGGACAGGGTCTGGAAACACCATATATTTT. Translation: CASSLQRTGSGNTIYF.

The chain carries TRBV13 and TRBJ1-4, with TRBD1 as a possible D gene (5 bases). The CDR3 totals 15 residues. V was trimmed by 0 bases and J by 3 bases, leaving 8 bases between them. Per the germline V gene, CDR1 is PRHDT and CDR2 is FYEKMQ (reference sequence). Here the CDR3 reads CASSLGPGANEKLFF. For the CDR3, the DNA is TGTGCCAGCAGCTTAGGGCCGGGGGCTAATGAAAAACTGTTTTTT.

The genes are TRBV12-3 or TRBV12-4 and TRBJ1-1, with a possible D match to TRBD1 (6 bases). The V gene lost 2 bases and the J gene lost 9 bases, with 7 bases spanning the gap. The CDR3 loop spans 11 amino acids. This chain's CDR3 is CASSLRDKAFF. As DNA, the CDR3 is TGTGCCAGCAGTTTACGGGACAAAGCTTTCTTT.

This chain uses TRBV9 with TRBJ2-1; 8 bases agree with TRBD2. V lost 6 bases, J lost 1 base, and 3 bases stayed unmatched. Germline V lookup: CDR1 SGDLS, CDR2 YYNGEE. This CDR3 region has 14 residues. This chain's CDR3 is CASTTGGSYNEQFF. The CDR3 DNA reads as TGTGCCAGCACCACGGGGGGGTCCTACAATGAGCAGTTCTTC.

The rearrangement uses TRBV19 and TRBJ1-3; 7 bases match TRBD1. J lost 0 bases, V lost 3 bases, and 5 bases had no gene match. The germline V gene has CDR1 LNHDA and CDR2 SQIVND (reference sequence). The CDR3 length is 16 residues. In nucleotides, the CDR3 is TGTGCCAGTAGTATCGGACAGGACAGCTCTGGAAACACCATATATTTT. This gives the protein CASSIGQDSSGNTIYF.

The CDR3 sequence: CASSLASGASYEQYF. CDR3 DNA sequence: TGCGCCAGCAGCTTGGCCAGCGGGGCTTCCTACGAGCAGTACTTC. The chain combines TRBV5-1 with TRBJ2-7; TRBD2 matches at 7 bases. This CDR3 region has 15 residues. CDR1 is SGHRS and CDR2 is YFSETQ in the germline V gene. Trimming took 0 bases from V and 1 from J; bases not matched to a gene: 4. Full variable domain (rest looked up from reference TRBV5-1 and TRBJ2-7): KAGVTQTPRYLIKTRGQQVTLSCSPISGHRSVSWYQQTPGQGLQFLFEYFSETQRNKGNFPGRFSGRQFSNSRSEMNVSTLELGDSALYLCASSLASGASYEQYFGPGTRLTVT.

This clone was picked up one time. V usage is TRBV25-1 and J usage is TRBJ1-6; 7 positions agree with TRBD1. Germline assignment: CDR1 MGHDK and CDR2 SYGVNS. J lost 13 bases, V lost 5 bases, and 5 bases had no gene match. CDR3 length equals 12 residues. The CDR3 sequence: CASSPGGRPLHF. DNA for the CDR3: TGTGCCAGCAGTCCAGGGGGGAGGCCCCTCCACTTT. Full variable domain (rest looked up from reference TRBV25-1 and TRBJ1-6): EADIYQTPRYLVIGTGKKITLECSQTMGHDKMYWYQQDPGMELHLIHYSYGVNSTEKGDLSSESTVSRIRTEHFPLTLESARPSHTSQYLCASSPGGRPLHFGNGTRLTVT.

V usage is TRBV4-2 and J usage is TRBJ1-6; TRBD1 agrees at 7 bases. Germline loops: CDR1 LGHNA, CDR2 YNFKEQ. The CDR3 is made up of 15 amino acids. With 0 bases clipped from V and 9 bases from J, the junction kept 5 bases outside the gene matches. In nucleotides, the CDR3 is TGTGCCAGCAGCCAAGAAGGACAGGAAGTTTCACCCCTCCACTTT. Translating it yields CASSQEGQEVSPLHF.

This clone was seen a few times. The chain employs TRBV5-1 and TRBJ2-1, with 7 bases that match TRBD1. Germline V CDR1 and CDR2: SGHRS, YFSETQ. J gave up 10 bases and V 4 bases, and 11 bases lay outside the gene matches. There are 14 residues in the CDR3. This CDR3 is CASSPQLPGQEQFF. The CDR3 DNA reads TGCGCCAGCAGCCCCCAACTTCCGGGACAGGAGCAGTTCTTC.

The CDR3 bases are TGCAGCGTTGAAAACAGGAGCTCCTACGAGCAGTACTTC. It specifies CSVENRSSYEQYF. This chain links TRBV29-1 with TRBJ2-7; tentatively, D is TRBD1 (5 bases). This CDR3 has 13 amino acids. The V gene's germline CDR1 is SQVTM and CDR2 ANQGSEA. The V and J ends lost 2 bases and 0 bases respectively, with 8 bases between them.

The CDR3 DNA reads TGTGCCAGCAGCTGGGCTGCCAGGTCCTACGAGCAGTACTTC. This codes for CASSWAARSYEQYF. V gene TRBV14 combines with J gene TRBJ2-7; unclear D gene. Deletions cut 5 bases from V and 1 base from J, with 12 bases between. The CDR3 is 14 residues long. Germline loops: CDR1 SGHDN, CDR2 FVKESK.

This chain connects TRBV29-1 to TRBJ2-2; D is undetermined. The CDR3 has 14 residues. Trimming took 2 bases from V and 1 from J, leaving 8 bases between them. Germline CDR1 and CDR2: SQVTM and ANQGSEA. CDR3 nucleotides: TGCAGCGTTGAATTTCCGGGGAACACCGGGGAGCTGTTTTTT. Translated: CSVEFPGNTGELFF.

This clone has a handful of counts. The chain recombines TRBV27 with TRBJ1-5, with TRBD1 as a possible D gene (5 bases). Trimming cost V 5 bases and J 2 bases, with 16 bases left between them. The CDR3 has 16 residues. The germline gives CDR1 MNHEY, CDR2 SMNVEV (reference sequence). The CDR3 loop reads CASSLIGGGGNQPQHF. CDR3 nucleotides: TGTGCCAGCAGTCTTATCGGGGGAGGTGGCAATCAGCCCCAGCATTTT.

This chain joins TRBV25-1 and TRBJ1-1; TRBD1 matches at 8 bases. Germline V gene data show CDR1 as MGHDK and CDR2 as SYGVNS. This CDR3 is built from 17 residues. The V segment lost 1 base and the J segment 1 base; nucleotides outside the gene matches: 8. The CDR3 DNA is TGTGCCAGCAGTGAATTCGGCAGGGGGCTTGGGAACACTGAAGCTTTCTTT. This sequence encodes CASSEFGRGLGNTEAFF.

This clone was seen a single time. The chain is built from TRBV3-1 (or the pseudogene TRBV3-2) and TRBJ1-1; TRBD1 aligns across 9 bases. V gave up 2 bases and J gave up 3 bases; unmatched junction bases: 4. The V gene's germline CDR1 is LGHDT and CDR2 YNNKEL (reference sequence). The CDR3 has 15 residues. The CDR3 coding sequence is TGTGCCAGCAGCCAACGGGACAGGGTGTACACTGAAGCTTTCTTT. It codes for CASSQRDRVYTEAFF.

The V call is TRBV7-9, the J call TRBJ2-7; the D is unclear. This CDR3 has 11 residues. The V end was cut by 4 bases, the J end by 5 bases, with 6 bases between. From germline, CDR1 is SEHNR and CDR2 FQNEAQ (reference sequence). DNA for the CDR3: TGTGCCAGCAGCTCCCTTAACGAGCAGTACTTC. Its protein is CASSSLNEQYF.

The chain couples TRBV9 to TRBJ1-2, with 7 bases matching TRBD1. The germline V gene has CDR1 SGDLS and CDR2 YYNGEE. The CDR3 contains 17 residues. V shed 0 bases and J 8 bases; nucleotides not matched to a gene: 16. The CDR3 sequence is CASSVEGIGGRLGGYTF. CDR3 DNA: TGTGCCAGCAGCGTAGAAGGTATAGGGGGCCGCTTAGGAGGCTACACCTTC.

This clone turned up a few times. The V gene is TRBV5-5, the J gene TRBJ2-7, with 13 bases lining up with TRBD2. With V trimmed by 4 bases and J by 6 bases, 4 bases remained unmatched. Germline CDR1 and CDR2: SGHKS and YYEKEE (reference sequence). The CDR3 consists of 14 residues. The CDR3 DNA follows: TGTGCCAGCAGCACGGGACTAGCGGGGAGCGAGCAGTACTTC. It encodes CASSTGLAGSEQYF.

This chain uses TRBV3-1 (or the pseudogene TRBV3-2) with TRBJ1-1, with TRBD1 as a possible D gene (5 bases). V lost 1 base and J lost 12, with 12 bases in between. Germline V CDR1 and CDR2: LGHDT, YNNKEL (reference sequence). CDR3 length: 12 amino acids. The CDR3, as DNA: TGTGCCAGCAGCCAAGGGCCCCGGGGGTCTTTCTTT. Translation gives CASSQGPRGSFF.

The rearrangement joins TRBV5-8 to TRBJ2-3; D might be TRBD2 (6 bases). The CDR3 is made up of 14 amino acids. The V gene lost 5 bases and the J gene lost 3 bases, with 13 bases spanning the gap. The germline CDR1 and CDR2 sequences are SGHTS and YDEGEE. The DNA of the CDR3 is TGTGCCAGCAGTTTCACCCGGGGGACAGATACGCAGTATTTT. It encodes CASSFTRGTDTQYF.

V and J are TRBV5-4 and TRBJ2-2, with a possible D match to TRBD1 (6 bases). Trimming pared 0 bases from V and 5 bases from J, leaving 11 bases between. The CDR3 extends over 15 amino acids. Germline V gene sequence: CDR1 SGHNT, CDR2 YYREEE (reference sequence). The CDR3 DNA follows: TGTGCCAGCAGCTTGGACAGGGAAGGAACCGGGGAGCTGTTTTTT. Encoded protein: CASSLDREGTGELFF.

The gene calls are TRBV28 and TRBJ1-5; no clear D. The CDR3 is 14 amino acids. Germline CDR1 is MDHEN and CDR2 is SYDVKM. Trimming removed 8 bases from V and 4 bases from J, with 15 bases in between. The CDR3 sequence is CASLQAKWNQPQHF. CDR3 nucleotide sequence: TGTGCCAGCCTCCAGGCAAAATGGAATCAGCCCCAGCATTTT.

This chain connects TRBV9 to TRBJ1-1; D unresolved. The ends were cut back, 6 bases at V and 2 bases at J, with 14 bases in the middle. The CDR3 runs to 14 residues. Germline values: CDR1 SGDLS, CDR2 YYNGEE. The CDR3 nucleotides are TGTGCCAGCAACTTCAGGCGACTAAACACTGAAGCTTTCTTT. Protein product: CASNFRRLNTEAFF.

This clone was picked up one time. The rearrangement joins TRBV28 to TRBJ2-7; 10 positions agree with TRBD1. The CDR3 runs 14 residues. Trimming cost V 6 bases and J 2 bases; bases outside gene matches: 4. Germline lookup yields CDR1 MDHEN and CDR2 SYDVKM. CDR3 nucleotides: TGTGCCAGCAGCCCCGGGACAGGGGCCTACGAGCAGTACTTC. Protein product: CASSPGTGAYEQYF.

The CDR3 DNA is TGTGCCAGCAGCTCCCGGACAGGGGCCCGGGCCACTGAAGCTTTCTTT. Its protein is CASSSRTGARATEAFF. J is TRBJ1-1 and V is TRBV7-8; TRBD1 aligns across 9 bases. Looked up from germline, CDR1 is SGHVS and CDR2 is FQNEAQ. The V and J ends lost 4 bases and 4 bases, in that order; junction bases with no gene match: 10. The length of the CDR3 is 16 residues.

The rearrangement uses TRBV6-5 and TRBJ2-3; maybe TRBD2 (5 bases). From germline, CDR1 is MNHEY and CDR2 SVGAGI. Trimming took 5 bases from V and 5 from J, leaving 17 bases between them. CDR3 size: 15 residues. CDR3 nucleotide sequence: TGTGCCAGCAGTCCGGACTCCATGAGAGTAGATACGCAGTATTTT. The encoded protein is CASSPDSMRVDTQYF.

The CDR3 DNA reads as TGCAGCGTCGGACAGGGTGTAAAGACTGAAGCTTTCTTT. Translating gives CSVGQGVKTEAFF. The chain is built from TRBV29-1 and TRBJ1-1, with TRBD1 identical over 8 bases. Per germline, CDR1 SQVTM and CDR2 ANQGSEA. CDR3 length equals 13 residues. The V and J ends lost 6 bases and 5 bases, in that order; junction bases with no gene match: 8. Drawing the rest from reference TRBV29-1 and TRBJ1-1, the complete variable domain is SAVISQKPSRDICQRGTSLTIQCQVDSQVTMMFWYRQQPGQSLTLIATANQGSEATYESGFVIDKFPISRPNLTFSTLTVSNMSPEDSSIYLCSVGQGVKTEAFFGQGTRLTVV.

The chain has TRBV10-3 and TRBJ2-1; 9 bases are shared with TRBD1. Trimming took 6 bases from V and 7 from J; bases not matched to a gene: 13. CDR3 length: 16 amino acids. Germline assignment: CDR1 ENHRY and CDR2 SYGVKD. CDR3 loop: CAIRGQGSADWNEQFF. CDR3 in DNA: TGTGCCATCAGGGGACAGGGAAGTGCCGATTGGAATGAGCAGTTCTTC.

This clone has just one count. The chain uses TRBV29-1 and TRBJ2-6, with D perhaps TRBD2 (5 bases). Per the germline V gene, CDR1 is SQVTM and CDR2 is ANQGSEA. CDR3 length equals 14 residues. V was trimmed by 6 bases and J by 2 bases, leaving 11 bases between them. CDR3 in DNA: TGCAGCGTCACCCGGACTGCTGGGGCCAACGTCCTGACTTTC. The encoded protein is CSVTRTAGANVLTF. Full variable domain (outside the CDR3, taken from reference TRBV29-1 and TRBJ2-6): SAVISQKPSRDICQRGTSLTIQCQVDSQVTMMFWYRQQPGQSLTLIATANQGSEATYESGFVIDKFPISRPNLTFSTLTVSNMSPEDSSIYLCSVTRTAGANVLTFGAGSRLTVL.

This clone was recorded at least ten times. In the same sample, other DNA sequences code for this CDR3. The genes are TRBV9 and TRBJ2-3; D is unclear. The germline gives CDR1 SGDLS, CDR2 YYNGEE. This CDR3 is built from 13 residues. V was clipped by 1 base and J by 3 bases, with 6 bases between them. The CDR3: CASSVLETDTQYF. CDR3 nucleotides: TGTGCCAGCAGCGTACTTGAGACAGATACGCAGTATTTT.

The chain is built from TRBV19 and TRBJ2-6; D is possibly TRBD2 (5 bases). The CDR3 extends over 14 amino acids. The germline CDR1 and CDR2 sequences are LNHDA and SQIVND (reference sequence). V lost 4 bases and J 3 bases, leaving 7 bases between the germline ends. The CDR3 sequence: CASSRAGGANVLTF. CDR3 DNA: TGTGCCAGTAGTAGGGCGGGTGGGGCCAACGTCCTGACTTTC. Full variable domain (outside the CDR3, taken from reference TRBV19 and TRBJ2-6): DGGITQSPKYLFRKEGQNVTLSCEQNLNHDAMYWYRQDPGQGLRLIYYSQIVNDFQKGDIAEGYSVSREKKESFPLTVTSAQKNPTAFYLCASSRAGGANVLTFGAGSRLTVL.